These 16 T cell receptor beta chains originate from one sample sequenced in a study of cytomegalovirus exposure and HLA in healthy donors. It was with 60 Vbeta and 13 Jbeta primers that the PCR ran. Some clones are missing from TCRdb's copy, which holds only in-frame ones; the method was immunoSEQ multiplex PCR. The table shows about 150,000 clones, with around four fifths occurring only once. Sequenced input: PBMCs. These receptors all come from a girl between 5 and 17 years old in good health and CMV-seropositive.

This clone was observed a few times. The chain uses TRBV11-2 and TRBJ2-3, with 9 bases aligning to TRBD1. V was clipped by 2 bases and J by 4 bases; unmatched bases: 7. CDR3 length: 16 residues. Germline V gives CDR1 SGHAT, CDR2 FQNNGV. In DNA, the CDR3 is TGTGCCAGCAGCTTAACAGGGGGCGGCTATGCAGATACGCAGTATTTT. It codes for CASSLTGGGYADTQYF.

This clone was seen only a few times. CDR3 in DNA: TGTGCCAGCTCCTCTGGAGCTAACTATGGCTACACCTTC. This codes for CASSSGANYGYTF. The genes are TRBV27 and TRBJ1-2; D is uncertain. This CDR3 region has 13 residues. Germline assignment: CDR1 MNHEY and CDR2 SMNVEV (reference sequence). With 8 bases removed from V and 0 bases from J, the gap between germline ends came to 10 bases.

The rearrangement uses TRBV7-9 and TRBJ1-1; maybe TRBD1 (5 bases). CDR1 and CDR2 from the germline V gene are SEHNR and FQNEAQ (reference sequence). This CDR3 has 12 residues. Deletions cut 5 bases from V and 4 bases from J, with 8 bases between. The CDR3 DNA reads TGTGCCAGCAGCCGGGGGATCACTGAAGCTTTCTTT. Amino acid sequence: CASSRGITEAFF.

The V call is TRBV18, the J call TRBJ2-5; a weak D match, TRBD1 (6 bases). V shed 0 bases and J shed 6 bases, with 11 bases lying between them. Per the germline V gene, CDR1 is KGHSH and CDR2 is LQKENI. CDR3 length: 14 amino acids. The CDR3 here is CASSPPAGVQTQYF. CDR3 DNA sequence: TGTGCCAGCTCACCACCGGCAGGGGTACAGACCCAGTACTTC.

The chain combines TRBV7-8 with TRBJ2-2; 7 positions match TRBD2. J was trimmed by 3 bases and V by 2 bases; bases with no gene match: 9. CDR1 is SGHVS, CDR2 FQNEAQ, per germline. This CDR3 comprises 17 residues. CDR3 coding DNA: TGTGCCAGCAGCTTATCGAACGGGGGGTGGGACACCGGGGAGCTGTTTTTT. It encodes CASSLSNGGWDTGELFF. Full variable domain (missing parts from reference TRBV7-8 and TRBJ2-2): GAGVSQSPRYKVAKRGQDVALRCDPISGHVSLFWYQQALGQGPEFLTYFQNEAQLDKSGLPSDRFFAERPEGSVSTLKIQRTQQEDSAVYLCASSLSNGGWDTGELFFGEGSRLTVL.

The V call is TRBV5-1, the J call TRBJ2-2; possible D gene TRBD1, 6 bases. V lost 1 base to trimming and J lost 0 bases, with 10 bases between them. This CDR3 spans 16 amino acids. CDR1 is SGHRS, CDR2 YFSETQ, per germline. The CDR3 DNA is TGCGCCAGCAGCTTGTTGGGACACCCGAACACCGGGGAGCTGTTTTTT. Its translation is CASSLLGHPNTGELFF. Filled out from reference TRBV5-1 and TRBJ2-2, the complete variable domain reads KAGVTQTPRYLIKTRGQQVTLSCSPISGHRSVSWYQQTPGQGLQFLFEYFSETQRNKGNFPGRFSGRQFSNSRSEMNVSTLELGDSALYLCASSLLGHPNTGELFFGEGSRLTVL.

The V call is TRBV2, the J call TRBJ1-1; 8 nucleotides align to TRBD1. The V gene's germline CDR1 is SNHLY and CDR2 FYNNEI. The CDR3 is 14 residues long. V lost 6 bases, J lost 5 bases, and 8 bases stayed unmatched. The CDR3 protein is CASRVTGGGTEAFF. The CDR3, as DNA: TGTGCCAGCAGGGTTACAGGGGGAGGTACTGAAGCTTTCTTT.

The rearrangement links TRBV30 to TRBJ2-2; TRBD2 agrees at 12 bases. This CDR3 has 15 residues. Germline V CDR1 and CDR2: GTSNPN, SVGIG (reference sequence). V dropped 6 bases and J dropped 6; count of bases not matched to a gene: 8. The CDR3 sequence is CACQTSGGVAGELFF. Here the CDR3 DNA reads TGTGCCTGTCAGACTAGCGGGGGAGTAGCCGGGGAGCTGTTTTTT.

The J gene is TRBJ1-2, the V gene TRBV27; D might be TRBD1 (6 bases). The CDR3 covers 15 residues. V was clipped by 0 bases and J by 6 bases, with 14 bases between them. Germline CDR1 is MNHEY and CDR2 is SMNVEV (reference sequence). The chain's CDR3 is CASSLSEGGGDGYTF. CDR3 DNA sequence: TGTGCCAGCAGTTTATCGGAAGGGGGTGGTGATGGCTACACCTTC.

As to this clone: The junction does not match germline at one end; this may be a read error. This rearrangement joins TRBV11-3 to TRBJ1-1; D remains ambiguous. Germline assignment: CDR1 SGHNT and CDR2 YENEEA. The length of the CDR3 is 13 residues. In DNA, the CDR3 is TGTGCCAGCAGCTTTGACCGACACACTGAAGCTTCCTTT. Protein sequence: CASSFDRHTEASF.

This clone was seen only a few times. The chain uses TRBV15 and TRBJ2-1, with 10 bases aligning to TRBD1. Trimming cost V 3 bases and J 4 bases; bases outside gene matches: 6. The germline gives CDR1 LNHNV, CDR2 YYDKDF (reference sequence). CDR3 length equals 16 residues. The CDR3 is CATSRTTGQGYNEQFF. The CDR3 DNA reads TGTGCCACCAGCAGGACCACGGGACAGGGGTACAATGAGCAGTTCTTC.

The rearrangement links TRBV7-2 to TRBJ1-1, with 7 nucleotides matching TRBD1. The germline gives CDR1 SGHTA, CDR2 FQGNSA. Trimming took 0 bases from V and 1 from J; bases not matched to a gene: 8. The CDR3 is made up of 17 amino acids. The CDR3: CASSLARQGGWNTEAFF. In nucleotides, the CDR3 is TGTGCCAGCAGCTTAGCAAGACAGGGAGGATGGAACACTGAAGCTTTCTTT. The full variable domain, with the rest looked up from reference TRBV7-2 and TRBJ1-1, is GAGVSQSPSNKVTEKGKDVELRCDPISGHTALYWYRQSLGQGLEFLIYFQGNSAPDKSGLPSDRFSAERTGGSVSTLTIQRTQQEDSAVYLCASSLARQGGWNTEAFFGQGTRLTVV.

The CDR3 DNA reads TGTGCCATCAGTGAGGCGGGGGAGCTCACCGGGGAGCTGTTTTTT. It codes for CAISEAGELTGELFF. This chain uses TRBV10-3 with TRBJ2-2; 7 positions match TRBD2. Germline V CDR1 and CDR2: ENHRY, SYGVKD. V was pared by 2 bases and J by 4 bases, with 4 bases of the junction left unmatched. CDR3 length: 15 amino acids.

J is TRBJ1-1 and V is TRBV2; D gene ambiguous. Per the germline V gene, CDR1 is SNHLY and CDR2 is FYNNEI. CDR3 length: 9 amino acids. V gave up 10 bases and J gave up 11 bases, with 11 bases separating them. The CDR3 region is CANPRVAFF. The CDR3 DNA reads as TGTGCCAATCCCCGGGTGGCTTTCTTT.

The V call is TRBV7-9, the J call TRBJ1-2, with 7 bases lining up with TRBD1. This CDR3 has 14 amino acids. The V gene's germline CDR1 is SEHNR and CDR2 FQNEAQ (reference sequence). The J segment lost 8 bases and the V segment lost 5 bases, leaving 11 bases of the junction unmatched. CDR3 sequence (DNA): TGTGCCAGCAGCCTTGAGGGGGCCGGGCGCGGCTACACCTTC. Residues: CASSLEGAGRGYTF.

The chain combines TRBV20-1 with TRBJ1-1; no clear D. The CDR3 consists of 9 residues. Germline CDR1 DFQATT, CDR2 SNEGSKA (reference sequence). V lost 1 base and J 10 bases, leaving 4 bases between the germline ends. In DNA form, the CDR3 reads TGCAGTGCTAGAGGGGCAGCTTTCTTT. Amino acids: CSARGAAFF.